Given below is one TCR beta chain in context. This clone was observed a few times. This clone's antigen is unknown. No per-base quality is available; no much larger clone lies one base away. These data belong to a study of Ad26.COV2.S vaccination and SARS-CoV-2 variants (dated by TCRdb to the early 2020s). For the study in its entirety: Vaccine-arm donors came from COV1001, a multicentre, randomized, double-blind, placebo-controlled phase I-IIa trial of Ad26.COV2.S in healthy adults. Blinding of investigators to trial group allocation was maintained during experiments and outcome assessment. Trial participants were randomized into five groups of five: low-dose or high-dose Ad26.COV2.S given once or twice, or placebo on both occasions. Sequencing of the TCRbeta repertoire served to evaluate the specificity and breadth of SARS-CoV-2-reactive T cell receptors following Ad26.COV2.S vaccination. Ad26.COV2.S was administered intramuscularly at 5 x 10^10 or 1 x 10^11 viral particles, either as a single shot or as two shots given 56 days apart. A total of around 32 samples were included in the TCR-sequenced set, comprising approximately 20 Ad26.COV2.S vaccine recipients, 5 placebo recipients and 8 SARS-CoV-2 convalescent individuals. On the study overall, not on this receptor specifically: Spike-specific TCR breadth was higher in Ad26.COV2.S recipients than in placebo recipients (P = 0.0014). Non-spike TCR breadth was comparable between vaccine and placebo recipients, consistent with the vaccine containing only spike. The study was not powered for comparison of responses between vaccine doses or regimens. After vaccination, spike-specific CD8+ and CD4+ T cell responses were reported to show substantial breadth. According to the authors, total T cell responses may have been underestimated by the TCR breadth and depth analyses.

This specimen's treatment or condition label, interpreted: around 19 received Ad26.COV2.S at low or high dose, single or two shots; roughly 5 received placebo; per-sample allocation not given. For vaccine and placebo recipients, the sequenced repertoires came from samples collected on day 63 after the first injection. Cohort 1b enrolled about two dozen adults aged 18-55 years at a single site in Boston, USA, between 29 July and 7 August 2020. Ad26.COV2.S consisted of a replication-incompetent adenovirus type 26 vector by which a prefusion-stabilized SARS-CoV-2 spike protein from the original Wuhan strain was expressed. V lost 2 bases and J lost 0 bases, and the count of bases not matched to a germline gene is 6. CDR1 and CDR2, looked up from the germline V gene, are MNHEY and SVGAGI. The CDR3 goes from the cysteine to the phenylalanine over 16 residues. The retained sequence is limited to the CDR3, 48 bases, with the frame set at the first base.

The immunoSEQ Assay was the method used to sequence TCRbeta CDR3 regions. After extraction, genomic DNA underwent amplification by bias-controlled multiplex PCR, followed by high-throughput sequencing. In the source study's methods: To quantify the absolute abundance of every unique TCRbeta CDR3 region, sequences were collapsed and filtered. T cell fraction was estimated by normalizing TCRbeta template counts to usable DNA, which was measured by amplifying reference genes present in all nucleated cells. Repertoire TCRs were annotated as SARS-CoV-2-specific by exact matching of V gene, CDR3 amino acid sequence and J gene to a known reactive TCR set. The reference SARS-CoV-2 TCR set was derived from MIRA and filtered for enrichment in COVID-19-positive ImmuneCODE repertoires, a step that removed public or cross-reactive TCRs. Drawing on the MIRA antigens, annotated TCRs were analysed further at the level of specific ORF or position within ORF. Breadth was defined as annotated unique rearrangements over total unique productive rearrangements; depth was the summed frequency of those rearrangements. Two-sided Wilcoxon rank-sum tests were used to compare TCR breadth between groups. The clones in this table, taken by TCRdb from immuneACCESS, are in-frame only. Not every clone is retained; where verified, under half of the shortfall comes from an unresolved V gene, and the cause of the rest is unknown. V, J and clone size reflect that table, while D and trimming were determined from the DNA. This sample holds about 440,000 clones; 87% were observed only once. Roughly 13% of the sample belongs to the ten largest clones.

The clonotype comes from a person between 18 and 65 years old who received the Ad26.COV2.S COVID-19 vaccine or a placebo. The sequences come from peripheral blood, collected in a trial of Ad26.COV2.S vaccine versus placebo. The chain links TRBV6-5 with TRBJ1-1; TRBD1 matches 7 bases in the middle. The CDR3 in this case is CASSYIRTGLNTEAFF. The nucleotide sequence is TGTGCCAGCAGTTACATTAGGACAGGTCTGAACACTGAAGCTTTCTTT.